This TCR beta chain was obtained from a study of blood T cell repertoires in COVID-19. Libraries were prepared by immunoSEQ multiplex PCR; TCRdb keeps only in-frame clonotypes and omits some of them. The sample has 200,000 to 250,000 clones, 86% seen once. This receptor was obtained from a woman between 40 and 50 years old with acute COVID-19. Sequencing input: PBMCs or T cells enriched from blood (not recorded which).

The DNA of the CDR3 is TGTGCCATCAGTGAACAGTTCAATGAGCAGTTCTTC. Its protein product is CAISEQFNEQFF. The chain combines TRBV10-3 with TRBJ2-1, with no clear D. The germline V gene has CDR1 ENHRY and CDR2 SYGVKD. The V end lost 3 bases, the J end lost 6 bases, and 6 bases lay between the germline ends. The CDR3 contains 12 residues.